This is a list of T cell receptor beta chains from one sample in a study of CD8 T cells in Susac syndrome. MiXCR, applied by TCRdb to the immunoSEQ multiplex PCR reads, yields one record per CDR3 protein. The sample lists tens of thousands of distinct CDR3 sequences; over 90% were seen once. Sample: CD8+ T cells from PBMCs. The origin of the receptors is a human donor in good health. The CDR3 runs from the conserved cysteine through the conserved F or W. Fields, in order: clone size, J gene, D gene, V gene, CDR3 DNA, CDR3 protein. A D gene is named only where the DNA matches it firmly. Clone sizes are given selectively: once, few, many, or a class where the clone is expanded.

>once|TRBJ1-1|-|TRBV24-1
TGTGCCACCAGTGATTATACGGCAGACCAAGCTTTCTTT
CATSDYTADQAFF
>once|TRBJ2-5|TRBD2|TRBV20-1
TGCAGTGCTAGAGATATCGGGGGGACGGAGACCCAGTACTTC
CSARDIGGTETQYF
>-|TRBJ1-2|-|TRBV5-4
TGTGCCAGCAGCGACAAAACGGATATGCTAGACTATGGCTACACCTTC
CASSDKTDMLDYGYTF
>-|TRBJ1-5|-|TRBV7-2
TGTGCCAGCAGCTTAGGCAGTTATAGCAATCAGCCCCAGCATTTT
CASSLGSYSNQPQHF
>-|TRBJ1-1|TRBD1|TRBV14
TGTGCCAGCAGCCAAGATGATAACTTATGGGGACAGGCTTCTGGAGCTTTCTTT
CASSQDDNLWGQASGAFF
>-|TRBJ2-4|-|TRBV11-2
TGTGCCAGCAGCTTATTCGAGGGATACGGAAACATTCAGTACTTC
CASSLFEGYGNIQYF
>-|TRBJ2-7|-|TRBV29-1
TGCAGCGCCGTCAGGGTAGGCTACGAGCAGTACTTC
CSAVRVGYEQYF
>-|TRBJ2-2|-|TRBV6-4
TGTGCCAGCAGTGCTAACATTGGGGCCCCCACCGGGGAGCTGTTTTTT
CASSANIGAPTGELFF
>-|TRBJ2-1|-|TRBV14
TGTGCCAGCAGCCACCTCGTAAGCTCCTACAATGAGCAGTTCTTC
CASSHLVSSYNEQFF
>-|TRBJ1-5|-|TRBV19
TGTGCCAGCGTAACAGGGTCTAGCAATCAGCCCCAGCATTTT
CASVTGSSNQPQHF
>-|TRBJ1-1|-|TRBV12-3/TRBV12-4
TGTGCCAGCAGCCGGGACTTCCCGGCTTTCTTT
CASSRDFPAFF
>-|TRBJ1-1|-|TRBV27
TGTGCCAGCACAGGGTTCACTGAAGCTTTCTTT
CASTGFTEAFF
>once|TRBJ2-6|-|TRBV27
TGTGCCAGCAGCACATGGATGGAGGGGGCGGAGGCCAACGTCCTGACTTTC
CASSTWMEGAEANVLTF
>-|TRBJ2-7|TRBD1|TRBV5-1
TGCGCCAGCAGCGAGGGACAGTACTCTGGGGAGCAGTACTTC
CASSEGQYSGEQYF
>-|TRBJ1-5|-|TRBV5-1
TGCGCCAGCAGCTTGGGTACGAGCAATCAGCCCCAGCATTTT
CASSLGTSNQPQHF
>-|TRBJ1-2|TRBD1|TRBV13
TGTGCCAGCAGCCCCCGGGACAGGGGGCCCTCTTATGGCTACACCTTC
CASSPRDRGPSYGYTF
>-|TRBJ2-6|-|TRBV3-1
TGTGCCAGCAGCCATGGACTCACGGACGGGGCCAACGTCCTGACTTTC
CASSHGLTDGANVLTF
>-|TRBJ2-1|TRBD2|TRBV13
TGTGCCAGCAGCTCCCGGACTAGCATGGGTGAGCAGTTCTTC
CASSSRTSMGEQFF
>-|TRBJ1-4|-|TRBV15
TGTGCCACCAGCAGAGATCAGCAGGCAGGGCTTAATGAAAAACTGTTTTTT
CATSRDQQAGLNEKLFF
>-|TRBJ1-5|TRBD1|TRBV7-9
TGTGCCAGCAGCTTAGGAGGGACAGGGGTAGGAAATCAGCCCCAGCATTTT
CASSLGGTGVGNQPQHF
>-|TRBJ2-5|-|TRBV9
TGTGCCAGCAGCGCTGACACCAGGGAGACCCAGTACTTC
CASSADTRETQYF
>once|TRBJ2-3|TRBD2|TRBV5-4
TGTGCCAGCAGCTCTTTCGCTGGGGGGGGAGATACGCAGTATTTT
CASSSFAGGGDTQYF
>-|TRBJ2-1|-|TRBV5-1
TGCGCCAGCAGCTTGGAGGGGAAGAAGCGGGATGAGCAGTTCTTC
CASSLEGKKRDEQFF
>once|TRBJ2-1|TRBD2|TRBV25-1
TGTGCCAGCAGTGAATGGGGACTAGCGGGAGTCGCCGTTGAGCAGTTCTTC
CASSEWGLAGVAVEQFF
>-|TRBJ2-1|TRBD2|TRBV11-1
TGTGCCAGCAGCTCTAGCGGGAATAGGCATGAGCAGTTCTTC
CASSSSGNRHEQFF
>-|TRBJ1-5|-|TRBV9
TGTGCCAGCAGCCCTGTTGGCAATCAGCCCCAGCATTTT
CASSPVGNQPQHF
>-|TRBJ1-2|TRBD1|TRBV27
TGTGCCAGCAGTGGACAGGGGGTACGAGGCTACACCTTC
CASSGQGVRGYTF